This T cell receptor beta chain was recovered during a study of PD-1 blockade in classical Hodgkin lymphoma. Germline-derived CDR1 and CDR2 are SGHNT and YYREEE (reference sequence). Trimming took 2 bases from V and 2 from J; bases not matched to a gene: 3. There are 15 residues in the CDR3. Here immunoSEQ multiplex PCR was the method, and the copy in TCRdb shows in-frame clones only, minus some. The table lists around 25,000 clones, roughly 88% of them singletons. Study results and limitations: What caused the repertoire differences, perhaps disease activity or prior therapy, remains undefined. Healthy donors reportedly exceeded newly diagnosed patients in baseline TCR diversity.

Time point: cycle 4 day 1 (C4D1), after six to seven weeks of nivolumab. Each patient's relapse followed autologous stem cell transplantation, and brentuximab vedotin exposure varied. Note on this clone: What it recognizes is unknown.

Sequences were derived from peripheral blood mononuclear cells (PBMCs), sampled before the fourth cycle of nivolumab. The sequence was obtained from a human donor with classical Hodgkin lymphoma. The chain has TRBV5-4 and TRBJ1-3; 8 nucleotides line up with TRBD1. For the CDR3, the DNA is TGTGCCAGCAGCTTATCAGGGGGCCCTGGAAACACCATATATTTT. This encodes CASSLSGGPGNTIYF.